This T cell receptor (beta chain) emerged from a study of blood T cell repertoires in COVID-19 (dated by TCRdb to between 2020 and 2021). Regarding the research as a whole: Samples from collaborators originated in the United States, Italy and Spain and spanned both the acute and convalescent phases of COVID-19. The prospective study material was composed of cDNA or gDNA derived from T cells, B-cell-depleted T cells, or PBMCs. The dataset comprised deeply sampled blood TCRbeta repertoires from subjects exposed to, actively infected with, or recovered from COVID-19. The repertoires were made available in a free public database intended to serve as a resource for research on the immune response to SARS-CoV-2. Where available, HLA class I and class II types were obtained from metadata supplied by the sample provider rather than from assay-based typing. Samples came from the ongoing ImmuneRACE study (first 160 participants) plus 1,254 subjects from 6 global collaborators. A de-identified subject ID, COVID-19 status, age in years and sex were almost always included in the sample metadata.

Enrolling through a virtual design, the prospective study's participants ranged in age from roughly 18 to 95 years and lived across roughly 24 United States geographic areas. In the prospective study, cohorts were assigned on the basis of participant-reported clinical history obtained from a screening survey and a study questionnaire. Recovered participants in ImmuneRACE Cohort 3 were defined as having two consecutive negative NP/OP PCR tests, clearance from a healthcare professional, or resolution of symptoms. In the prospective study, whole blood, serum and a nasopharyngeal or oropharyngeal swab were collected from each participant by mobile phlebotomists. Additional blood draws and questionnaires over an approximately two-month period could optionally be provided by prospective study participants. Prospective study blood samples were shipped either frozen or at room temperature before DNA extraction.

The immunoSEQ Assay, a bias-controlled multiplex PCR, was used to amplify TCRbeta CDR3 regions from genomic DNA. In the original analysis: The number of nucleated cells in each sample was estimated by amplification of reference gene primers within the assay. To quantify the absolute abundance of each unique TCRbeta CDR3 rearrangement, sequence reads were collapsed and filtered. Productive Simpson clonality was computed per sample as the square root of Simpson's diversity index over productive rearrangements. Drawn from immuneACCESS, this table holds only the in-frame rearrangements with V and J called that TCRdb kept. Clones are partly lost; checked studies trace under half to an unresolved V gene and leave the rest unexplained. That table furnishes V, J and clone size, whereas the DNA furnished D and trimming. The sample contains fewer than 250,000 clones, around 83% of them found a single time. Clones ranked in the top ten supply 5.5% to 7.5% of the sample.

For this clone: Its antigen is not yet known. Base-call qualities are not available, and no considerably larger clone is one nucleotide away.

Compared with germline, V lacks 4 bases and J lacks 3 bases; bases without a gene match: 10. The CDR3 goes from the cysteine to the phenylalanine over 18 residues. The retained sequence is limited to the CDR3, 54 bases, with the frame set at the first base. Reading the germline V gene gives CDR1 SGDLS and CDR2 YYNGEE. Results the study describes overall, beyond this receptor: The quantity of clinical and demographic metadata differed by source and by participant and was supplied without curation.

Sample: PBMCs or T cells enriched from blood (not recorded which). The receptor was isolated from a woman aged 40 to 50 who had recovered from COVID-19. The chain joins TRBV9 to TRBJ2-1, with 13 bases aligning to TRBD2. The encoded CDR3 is CASSKRTSGSIIYNEQFF. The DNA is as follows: TGTGCCAGCAGCAAACGGACTAGCGGGAGTATTATCTACAATGAGCAGTTCTTC.